This T cell receptor (beta chain) emerged from a study of T cell responses to AZD1222 COVID-19 vaccine. TCRdb's copy holds only in-frame clones and misses some; the assay was immunoSEQ multiplex PCR. The sample includes roughly 160,000 clones, roughly 90% of them seen just once. Study-wide results and limits: Females made up more of the donors, who were largely white British, and clonal diversity may have come out too low. Distributed over spike, vaccine-associated CD4 TCRs predominated at 160-218 and 743-854. The number of AZD1222 recipients seropositive at baseline was only 6 or 7.

Looked up from germline, CDR1 is GTSNPN and CDR2 is SVGIG (reference sequence). CDR3 size: 13 residues. The V and J ends lost 7 bases and 0 bases, in that order; junction bases with no gene match: 3. Details on this clone: Its antigen is not identified.

The input for sequencing was peripheral blood, taken 28 days after the second AZD1222 dose. This chain uses TRBV30 with TRBJ2-1; 7 nucleotides align to TRBD1. The sequence came from an adult who received the AZD1222 COVID-19 vaccine. This CDR3 is CALGQSSYNEQFF. The CDR3 DNA reads as TGTGCCTTGGGACAGAGCTCCTACAATGAGCAGTTCTTC.